This passage covers 23 T cell receptor beta chains from one sample sequenced in a study of blood T cell repertoires in COVID-19. Here immunoSEQ multiplex PCR was the method, and the copy in TCRdb shows in-frame clones only, minus some. The repertoire holds some 140,000 clones, with 85% to 90% as singletons. Material for sequencing was peripheral blood. The receptors were sampled from a man aged 45-60 years with active COVID-19.

The chain recombines TRBV2 with TRBJ2-1, with TRBD2 identical over 12 bases. The CDR3 is made up of 15 amino acids. Germline lookup yields CDR1 SNHLY and CDR2 FYNNEI. V trimming: 3 bases; J trimming: 7 bases; junction bases outside the gene matches: 4. The CDR3 region is CASSDRTSGGNEQFF. The CDR3 DNA reads as TGTGCCAGCAGTGATAGAACTAGCGGGGGGAATGAGCAGTTCTTC.

The genes are TRBV5-4 and TRBJ2-5; a weak D match, TRBD1 (6 bases). Germline CDR1 reads SGHNT; CDR2 reads YYREEE (reference sequence). The CDR3 sequence is 15 residues long. V shed 6 bases and J shed 5 bases, with 20 bases lying between them. The CDR3 is CASTSEQGSRETQYF. The CDR3, as DNA: TGTGCCAGCACCTCCGAACAGGGATCGCGTGAGACCCAGTACTTC.

The V call is TRBV5-1, the J call TRBJ2-7, with D maybe TRBD2 (7 bases). The germline V gene has CDR1 SGHRS and CDR2 YFSETQ. This CDR3 comprises 13 residues. The V end was cut by 0 bases, the J end by 5 bases, with 9 bases between. CDR3 coding DNA: TGCGCCAGCAGCTTGGAGGGGGGGAACGAGCAGTACTTC. Translated, it gives CASSLEGGNEQYF.

The chain joins TRBV5-6 to TRBJ1-5; 11 bases are a match to TRBD1. The V gene's germline CDR1 is SGHDT and CDR2 YYEEEE. CDR3 length: 15 amino acids. V shed 4 bases and J 4 bases; nucleotides not matched to a gene: 4. In DNA form, the CDR3 reads TGTGCCAGCAGCACGGGGACAGGGGGTAATCAGCCCCAGCATTTT. Its translation is CASSTGTGGNQPQHF.

The chain has TRBV13 and TRBJ2-1; no definite D call. Trimming removed 4 bases from V and 3 bases from J, with 7 bases in between. CDR3 size: 13 residues. The germline gives CDR1 PRHDT, CDR2 FYEKMQ (reference sequence). The CDR3 reads CASSSPGYNEQFF. The CDR3 nucleotides are TGTGCCAGCAGCTCCCCAGGCTACAATGAGCAGTTCTTC.

This chain connects TRBV7-2 to TRBJ2-5; no firm D call. Per germline, CDR1 SGHTA and CDR2 FQGNSA. The CDR3 consists of 14 residues. Trimming removed 5 bases from V and 2 bases from J, with 12 bases in between. Here the CDR3 reads CASSPMRVQETQYF. In nucleotides, the CDR3 is TGTGCCAGCAGCCCGATGCGAGTACAAGAGACCCAGTACTTC.

This chain's CDR3 is CASSSRGRGPSPLHF. The CDR3 DNA reads as TGTGCCAGCAGCAGCCGAGGCAGGGGGCCTTCACCCCTCCACTTT. V usage is TRBV6-5 and J usage is TRBJ1-6; TRBD1 aligns across 8 bases. The J segment lost 9 bases and the V segment lost 6 bases, leaving 10 bases of the junction unmatched. Germline V gene data show CDR1 as MNHEY and CDR2 as SVGAGI. The CDR3 runs to 15 residues.

The chain joins TRBV9 to TRBJ1-4; D is perhaps TRBD1 (6 bases). V lost 4 bases, J lost 6 bases, and 19 bases lay in between. The CDR3 is 16 residues long. Germline V gives CDR1 SGDLS, CDR2 YYNGEE. The CDR3 DNA follows: TGTGCCAGCAGCCCCAGTCTAGGACAGATGGATGAAAAACTGTTTTTT. Translated, it gives CASSPSLGQMDEKLFF.

The table lists this clone with a few counts. The CDR3, as DNA: TGTGCCAGCAGCGTATCCCAGGGGAGTCCCTACGAGCAGTACTTC. As protein: CASSVSQGSPYEQYF. The chain employs TRBV9 and TRBJ2-7; tentatively, D is TRBD1 (6 bases). This CDR3 has 15 amino acids. Germline V CDR1 and CDR2: SGDLS, YYNGEE. The germline V and J ends were trimmed by 1 base and 2 bases, with 13 bases remaining between them.

The chain joins TRBV5-6 to TRBJ1-3; D unclear. Germline CDR1 SGHDT, CDR2 YYEEEE. The V end lost 0 bases, the J end lost 6 bases, and 4 bases lay between the germline ends. There are 12 residues in the CDR3. CDR3 nucleotides: TGTGCCAGCAGCTTGGCCTCAAACACCATATATTTT. Protein product: CASSLASNTIYF.

The CDR3 DNA reads as TGTGCCAGCAGGTCCGGGACAGGGATCTTTGAAGCTTTCTTT. Its translation is CASRSGTGIFEAFF. The J gene is TRBJ1-1, the V gene TRBV7-9; 9 nucleotides line up with TRBD1. Germline V gene data show CDR1 as SEHNR and CDR2 as FQNEAQ (reference sequence). With V trimmed by 6 bases and J by 7 bases, 9 bases remained unmatched. The CDR3 spans 14 residues.

This chain uses TRBV5-5 with TRBJ2-3, with a weak D call TRBD2 (6 bases). The CDR3 spans 15 residues. Trimming pared 5 bases from V and 2 bases from J, leaving 15 bases between. Germline CDR1 SGHKS, CDR2 YYEKEE (reference sequence). CDR3 amino acids: CASRSPSEHTDTQYF. Written as DNA, the CDR3 is TGTGCCAGCAGAAGCCCTAGCGAACACACAGATACGCAGTATTTT.

The chain has TRBV30 and TRBJ2-7; 9 bases fit TRBD1. The germline V gene encodes CDR1 GTSNPN and CDR2 SVGIG (reference sequence). J gave up 7 bases and V 5 bases, and 9 bases lay outside the gene matches. This CDR3 region has 13 residues. The DNA for the CDR3 is TGTGCCTGGCTCCGGGACAGGGCGGGAGAGCAGTACTTC. Its translation is CAWLRDRAGEQYF.

The chain recombines TRBV4-2 with TRBJ2-3; TRBD2 agrees at 8 bases. The germline gives CDR1 LGHNA, CDR2 YNFKEQ. V lost 0 bases, J lost 4 bases, and 9 bases stayed unmatched. The CDR3 contains 17 residues. The CDR3 protein is CASSQDSGGAGSDTQYF. The CDR3 nucleotides are TGTGCCAGCAGCCAAGATTCGGGGGGGGCCGGGTCAGATACGCAGTATTTT.

The chain is built from TRBV5-1 and TRBJ2-3; TRBD2 matches 9 bases. Germline CDR1 reads SGHRS; CDR2 reads YFSETQ. Unmatched junction bases numbered 6, after V lost 4 bases and J lost 3 bases. The CDR3 covers 15 residues. The CDR3 coding sequence is TGCGCCAGCAGCGTGCGGGGGGGCAAGACAGATACGCAGTATTTT. Protein sequence: CASSVRGGKTDTQYF.

The genes are TRBV19 and TRBJ1-5, with 7 bases lining up with TRBD1. Germline V gene sequence: CDR1 LNHDA, CDR2 SQIVND (reference sequence). Trimming took 7 bases from V and 7 from J; bases not matched to a gene: 7. CDR3 length equals 13 residues. The CDR3 DNA reads TGTGCCAGTATGGTAGGGGGCGGGCAGCCCCAGCATTTT. This encodes CASMVGGGQPQHF.

The chain carries TRBV7-2 and TRBJ2-3, with TRBD2 matching over 11 bases. Germline CDR1 and CDR2: SGHTA and FQGNSA. CDR3 length equals 19 residues. The trim removed 0 bases at V and 5 bases at J, leaving 13 bases unmatched. The CDR3 loop is CASSLAVLAGASLRDTQYF. CDR3 nucleotide sequence: TGTGCCAGCAGCTTAGCGGTACTAGCGGGAGCTTCCCTCAGAGATACGCAGTATTTT.

This clone was counted once. V and J are TRBV7-2 and TRBJ2-7, with no clear D. Germline-derived CDR1 and CDR2 are SGHTA and FQGNSA. The CDR3 totals 14 residues. The V gene lost 3 bases and the J gene lost 2 bases, with 11 bases spanning the gap. In nucleotides, the CDR3 is TGTGCCAGCAGCTTTGGTCCAGGTGCCTACGAGCAGTACTTC. It encodes CASSFGPGAYEQYF.

The rearrangement uses TRBV19 and TRBJ1-1; 8 positions agree with TRBD1. Germline V gene lookup returns CDR1 LNHDA and CDR2 SQIVND (reference sequence). The CDR3 runs to 16 residues. Trimming took 4 bases from V and 4 from J; bases not matched to a gene: 11. CDR3 residues: CASSRLTGEGGTEAFF. In DNA form, the CDR3 reads TGTGCCAGTAGTAGACTGACAGGGGAAGGGGGCACTGAAGCTTTCTTT.

The chain uses TRBV6-2 or TRBV6-3 and TRBJ2-6; 8 nucleotides line up with TRBD1. V lost 2 bases, J lost 0 bases, and 6 bases stayed unmatched. This CDR3 contains 18 residues. The V gene's germline CDR1 is MNHEY and CDR2 SVGEGT. CDR3 sequence (DNA): TGTGCCAGCAGTTACGGGACAGGTCTTACCTCTGGGGCCAACGTCCTGACTTTC. Translated: CASSYGTGLTSGANVLTF.

The sample holds one count of this clone. This chain connects TRBV7-2 to TRBJ1-4; D call uncertain. V shed 7 bases and J shed 0 bases, with 15 bases lying between them. From germline, CDR1 is SGHTA and CDR2 FQGNSA. The CDR3 has 16 residues. In DNA form, the CDR3 reads TGTGCCAGCACCCTCCGATTTTCGGCAACTAATGAAAAACTGTTTTTT. Its protein product is CASTLRFSATNEKLFF.

This clone occurred once. The gene calls are TRBV10-3 and TRBJ2-2; D not resolved. V shed 2 bases and J shed 1 base, with 5 bases lying between them. The CDR3 length is 14 residues. Germline assignment: CDR1 ENHRY and CDR2 SYGVKD. The DNA of the CDR3 is TGTGCCATCAGTGAGGGGCAGAACACCGGGGAGCTGTTTTTT. The encoded protein is CAISEGQNTGELFF.

V gene TRBV7-8 combines with J gene TRBJ2-1; TRBD2 aligns across 7 bases. This CDR3 is built from 13 residues. Germline-derived CDR1 and CDR2 are SGHVS and FQNEAQ. Trimming took 6 bases from V and 5 from J; bases not matched to a gene: 4. The CDR3 DNA sequence: TGTGCCAGCAGGGGGGGGTACCACAATGAGCAGTTCTTC. Its translation: CASRGGYHNEQFF.